This T cell receptor beta chain was captured in a study of T cells after posttransplantation cyclophosphamide. Of note for this clone: The antigen remains unidentified.

Study-level findings and limits: Later post-transplant blood repertoires were often dominated by donor CD8+ memory clones. Recipient CMV seropositivity and CMV reactivation strongly tracked TRB clonality.

Produced via immunoSEQ multiplex PCR; TCRdb's table is partial and in-frame only. The repertoire holds tens of thousands of clones, around 93% seen once, with about 3.1% in the top ten. The receptor's source is a woman aged 25 to 45 in good health and a related stem cell transplant donor. Specimen: PBMCs.

CDR3 sequence (DNA): TGCGCCAGCATCAGAGGGGCAGGGGGCGCCTCGGAGGAGACCCAGTACTTC. Amino acids: CASIRGAGGASEETQYF. The chain links TRBV5-1 to TRBJ2-5; 8 positions match TRBD1. The CDR3 sequence is 17 residues long. The V segment lost 6 bases and the J segment 5 bases; nucleotides outside the gene matches: 18. Germline loops: CDR1 SGHRS, CDR2 YFSETQ.